What follows is one TCR beta chain and its context. Its cognate antigen is unknown. Trimming at V came to 4 bases and at J to 6 bases, leaving 2 bases not matched to a gene. The CDR3 is 14 amino acids. In germline, CDR1 is SGHTA, CDR2 FQGTGA. The data were obtained in a study of shared clonotypes between healthy human individuals. Study-wide context: There were three CD4 naive, three CD4 memory, two CD8 naive and one CD8 memory plates per donor. Overall study findings and caveats: Clonotype sharing across donors was expected to vary with sequencing depth. It was the non-shared clonotypes that had lower generation probabilities than clonotypes shared by all four donors. Only blood underwent sampling, and tissue repertoires likely differ.

Data came from immunoSEQ multiplex PCR; TCRdb stores just in-frame clones and leaves some out. The sample has around 750,000 clones, approximately 79% seen once. This sequence was found in a woman aged 30 to 39 in good health. V gene TRBV7-3 combines with J gene TRBJ2-7; 14 positions match TRBD2. Sample: memory CD4+ T cells sorted from blood. The subset: CD45RA-negative fraction. The CDR3 loop is CASSSGTSGSEQYF. DNA for the CDR3: TGTGCCAGCAGCTCGGGGACTAGCGGGAGCGAGCAGTACTTC.